The 5 T cell receptor beta chains below come from one sample, sequenced in a study of graft-versus-host responses after intestinal transplantation. The protocol was immunoSEQ multiplex PCR, while the TCRdb copy is restricted to in-frame clones and leaves out a portion. The sample lists approximately 12,000 clones, 70% to 85% occurring once. This specimen was PBMCs, taken around 310 days after intestinal transplant. Source of these receptors: a human patient who received an intestinal transplant, so some T cells may come from the graft donor.

The rearrangement joins TRBV27 to TRBJ2-2; D is perhaps TRBD1 (6 bases). Trimming shortened V by 7 bases and J by 4 bases, and 16 bases separated the two germline ends. The CDR3 runs to 15 residues. Germline loops: CDR1 MNHEY, CDR2 SMNVEV (reference sequence). The CDR3 here is CASTYLGAGTGELFF. CDR3 in DNA: TGTGCCAGCACCTACCTGGGGGCTGGCACCGGGGAGCTGTTTTTT.

The chain has TRBV9 and TRBJ2-7; 7 bases are a match to TRBD2. The CDR3 is made up of 14 amino acids. V dropped 4 bases and J dropped 5; count of bases not matched to a gene: 9. Germline CDR1 is SGDLS and CDR2 is YYNGEE. The CDR3 spells CASSFRAGRDEQYF. The CDR3 DNA reads TGTGCCAGCAGCTTTCGGGCAGGGAGGGACGAGCAGTACTTC. The whole variable domain, filled in from reference TRBV9 and TRBJ2-7, reads DSGVTQTPKHLITATGQRVTLRCSPRSGDLSVYWYQQSLDQGLQFLIQYYNGEERAKGNILERFSAQQFPDLHSELNLSSLELGDSALYFCASSFRAGRDEQYFGPGTRLTVT.

This chain uses TRBV27 with TRBJ2-5; perhaps TRBD2 as D (5 bases). The germline V gene has CDR1 MNHEY and CDR2 SMNVEV (reference sequence). Trimming shortened V by 1 base and J by 6 bases, and 9 bases separated the two germline ends. The CDR3 is made up of 13 amino acids. This CDR3 is CASSLLEGKTQYF. CDR3 in DNA: TGTGCCAGCAGTTTATTAGAGGGAAAGACCCAGTACTTC.

The chain is built from TRBV23-1 and TRBJ2-7; D is unresolved. TRBV23-1 is an ORF; its function is uncertain. There are 15 residues in the CDR3. The germline V and J ends were trimmed by 4 bases and 2 bases, with 15 bases remaining between them. In nucleotides, the CDR3 is TGCGCCAGCAGTCCATTTCGGTACACCCCCTACGAGCAGTACTTC. The encoded protein is CASSPFRYTPYEQYF.

The chain links TRBV7-3 to TRBJ2-1; either TRBD1 or TRBD2 may fit D (6 bases each). This CDR3 region has 16 residues. V shed 5 bases and J shed 4 bases, with 18 bases lying between them. CDR1 is SGHTA and CDR2 is FQGTGA in the germline V gene. The DNA of the CDR3 is TGTGCCAGCAGCATACAAGGGGGACTCCTGTACAATGAGCAGTTCTTC. It specifies CASSIQGGLLYNEQFF.